This T cell receptor (beta chain) was sequenced in a study of shared clonotypes between healthy human individuals. Study-wide points: Sampling was confined to blood; repertoires within tissues likely differ.

This CDR3 region has 15 residues. Trimming at V came to 5 bases and at J to 1 base, leaving 3 bases not matched to a gene. Per germline, CDR1 SGHTA and CDR2 FQGNSA. With regard to this clone: Its antigen remains unidentified.

Data came from immunoSEQ multiplex PCR; TCRdb stores just in-frame clones and leaves some out. In the table there are almost 750,000 clones, about two thirds of which are singletons. The V call is TRBV7-2, the J call TRBJ1-1, with 11 bases matching TRBD1. The clonotype originates from a woman aged 25 to 39 in good health. What was sequenced was memory CD4+ T cells sorted from blood. Subset here: CD45RA-negative fraction. The CDR3 loop is CASSGDRGWNTEAFF. The CDR3 region has the DNA TGTGCCAGCAGCGGGGACAGGGGGTGGAACACTGAAGCTTTCTTT.